These T cell receptor beta chains were read from a single sample in a study of brain T cells in children with intractable seizures. TCRdb's table, derived via immunoSEQ multiplex PCR, lists solely in-frame clones and lacks some. The sample lists fewer than 150,000 clones, 90% to 95% occurring once. The material sequenced was peripheral blood, taken at surgery. The receptors were gathered from a boy under two years old with hemimegalencephaly and intractable seizures. Both conserved end residues are trimmed from each CDR3.

J,V,CDR3
TRBJ2-7,TRBV10-1,ASSDFGLAGGRYEQY
TRBJ2-7,TRBV9,ASSARGLAGGPPYEQY
TRBJ1-1,TRBV9,ASSPNIFMNTEAF
TRBJ2-5,TRBV12-3/TRBV12-4,ASSLRGTQY
TRBJ1-4,TRBV18,ASSPRGGTNEKLF
TRBJ2-1,TRBV19,ASSGVAANEQF
TRBJ2-7,TRBV7-8,ASSLGQGHEQY
TRBJ2-3,TRBV5-6,ASSPSRLGTDTQY
TRBJ2-7,TRBV28,ASRPTGLGSYEQY
TRBJ2-5,TRBV9,ASGAGPQETQY
TRBJ1-4,TRBV18,ASSPGLDEKLF
TRBJ2-1,TRBV30,AWIVNRGLAVYNEQF
TRBJ2-7,TRBV12-3/TRBV12-4,ASSSLFYEQY
TRBJ2-3,TRBV5-1,ASSLIRGRGNTQY
TRBJ1-2,TRBV6-6,ASSLTGQVEYGYT
TRBJ1-6,TRBV5-4,ASRPPGQNDNSPLH
TRBJ1-4,TRBV6-5,ASSYPDRVVGKLF
TRBJ1-1,TRBV19,ASSILGGAEAF
TRBJ2-1,TRBV14,ASSPLLAGGEYEQF
TRBJ2-7,TRBV20-1,SASSGGYEQY
TRBJ2-7,TRBV20-1,SARGYEQY
TRBJ2-3,TRBV20-1,SGRTGDTQY
TRBJ1-5,TRBV4-2,ASSQDRTGPSSEPQH
TRBJ2-1,TRBV10-3,AISVGTRDEQF
TRBJ2-1,TRBV12-5,ASGLAWNNEQF
TRBJ1-1,TRBV28,ASRLTGALEAF
TRBJ1-3,TRBV19,ASSISRQAGFRDTIY
TRBJ2-2,TRBV5-1,ASSLATNTGELF
TRBJ2-1,TRBV21-1,ASRPNGGTGGLAFISYNEQF
TRBJ1-1,TRBV5-1,ASSLEVMNTEAF
TRBJ1-6,TRBV30,AWTLRDREHSPLH
TRBJ2-3,TRBV27,ASSWTNTDTQY
TRBJ2-5,TRBV20-1,SASRAGETQY
TRBJ2-1,TRBV20-1,SASPIMGTSGGSSYNEQF
TRBJ1-5,TRBV6-2/TRBV6-3,ASSYRGNQPQH
TRBJ1-1,TRBV21-1,ASPGQGRENTEAF
TRBJ2-7,TRBV20-1,SALNQGEQY
TRBJ1-1,TRBV2,AVRTGWGDTEAF
TRBJ2-1,TRBV5-1,ASSLRREGYEQF